The 22 T cell receptor beta chains presented below share a single source sample, sequenced in a study of T-cell reconstitution after alpha-beta-depleted transplantation in children. Unique molecular identifiers were used in preparing the TCRbeta library. TCRdb used MiXCR to reprocess the PCR reads, holding one entry per CDR3 protein. The sample lists around 670,000 distinct CDR3 sequences; about an eighth were seen once. The specimen was PBMCs, collected before TCRalphabeta/CD19-depleted stem cell transplant. These receptor sequences come from a girl under 10 years old with congenital amegakaryocytic thrombocytopenia, due to receive a stem cell transplant.

This clonotype has a handful of counts. This chain connects TRBV10-3 to TRBJ2-1; 9 bases agree with TRBD1. The J segment lost 9 bases and the V segment lost 6 bases, leaving 3 bases of the junction unmatched. Per germline, CDR1 ENHRY and CDR2 SYGVKD. The length of the CDR3 is 12 residues. The CDR3 here is CAIRGQGIEQFF. The CDR3 DNA reads as TGTGCCATCAGAGGACAGGGGATTGAGCAGTTCTTC.

In its sample, this clonotype was seen many times. The chain recombines TRBV5-1 with TRBJ2-3; no reliable D call. CDR3 size: 14 residues. Looked up from germline, CDR1 is SGHRS and CDR2 is YFSETQ. Trimming removed 1 base at V and 0 bases at J, with 6 bases between. For the CDR3, the DNA is TGCGCCAGCAGCTTGTTCTCTAGCACAGATACGCAGTATTTT. This gives the protein CASSLFSSTDTQYF.

In this sample, this clonotype turned up many times. The chain links TRBV20-1 to TRBJ2-1; no reliable D call. This CDR3 contains 11 residues. CDR1 and CDR2 (germline): DFQATT, SNEGSKA (reference sequence). Trimming shortened V by 6 bases and J by 8 bases, and 11 bases separated the two germline ends. The CDR3 loop reads CSAQRSDEQFF. The CDR3 nucleotides are TGCAGTGCGCAAAGGTCGGATGAGCAGTTCTTC.

This clonotype has a count of ten or more. The rearrangement links TRBV20-1 to TRBJ2-1; D may be TRBD2 (6 bases). The V gene's germline CDR1 is DFQATT and CDR2 SNEGSKA (reference sequence). There are 16 residues in the CDR3. The V end was cut by 3 bases, the J end by 5 bases, with 20 bases between. The CDR3 DNA reads TGCAGTGCTAGGGGGGGTGCTAGCCCCCGACACAATGAGCAGTTCTTC. Protein product: CSARGGASPRHNEQFF.

This clonotype was counted between two and nine times. This chain joins TRBV6-2 or TRBV6-3 and TRBJ2-2; D gene unclear. V gave up 2 bases and J gave up 2 bases, with 9 bases separating them. The CDR3 spans 15 residues. CDR1 is MNHEY, CDR2 SVGEGT, per germline. The CDR3 DNA reads TGTGCCAGCAGTTACGCCCCGGCCAACACCGGGGAGCTGTTTTTT. Translating gives CASSYAPANTGELFF.

This clonotype has only a few counts. The CDR3: CASGWGQGTYGYTF. Written as DNA, the CDR3 is TGTGCTAGTGGTTGGGGACAGGGAACCTATGGCTACACCTTC. The rearrangement links TRBV12-5 to TRBJ1-2; 9 bases line up with TRBD1. Germline loops: CDR1 LGHNT, CDR2 FRNRAP. The V and J ends lost 4 bases and 4 bases, in that order; junction bases with no gene match: 4. There are 14 residues in the CDR3.

V is TRBV12-5 and J is TRBJ2-1; TRBD2 might be the D (6 bases). Trimming removed 1 base from V and 11 bases from J, with 12 bases in between. Germline V CDR1 and CDR2: LGHNT, FRNRAP. This CDR3 contains 13 residues. CDR3 nucleotides: TGTGCTAGTGGTTTGGGCGGGACCAGCCAGCAGTTCTTC. This translates into CASGLGGTSQQFF.

Many counts were recorded for this clonotype. V and J are TRBV10-2 and TRBJ2-7; D is uncertain. Trimming removed 2 bases from V and 3 bases from J, with 5 bases in between. CDR3 size: 12 residues. Germline V gives CDR1 WSHSY, CDR2 SAAADI. This chain's CDR3 is CASSELGYEQYF. In nucleotides, the CDR3 is TGCGCCAGCAGTGAGCTAGGCTACGAGCAGTACTTC.

The chain couples TRBV28 to TRBJ2-7, with a weak D call TRBD2 (5 bases). The CDR3 runs to 16 residues. V lost 5 bases and J 0 bases, leaving 17 bases between the germline ends. Germline values: CDR1 MDHEN, CDR2 SYDVKM. The CDR3 DNA reads TGTGCCAGCAGTCCGGGAATGGGGATGAGCTCCTACGAGCAGTACTTC. Residues: CASSPGMGMSSYEQYF.

This sequence joins TRBV19 and TRBJ2-3; D is unclear. The CDR3 extends over 15 amino acids. Trimming shortened V by 6 bases and J by 6 bases, and 19 bases separated the two germline ends. Per the germline V gene, CDR1 is LNHDA and CDR2 is SQIVND (reference sequence). CDR3 loop: CASRPLGPDSDTQYF. In DNA form, the CDR3 reads TGTGCCAGTAGACCTCTCGGGCCTGACTCCGATACGCAGTATTTT.

This clonotype showed up just once. J is TRBJ1-2 and V is TRBV4-1, with TRBD1 matching 9 bases. This CDR3 comprises 16 residues. Germline CDR1 reads MGHRA; CDR2 reads YSYEKL. Trimming at V came to 2 bases and at J to 6 bases, leaving 10 bases not matched to a gene. This CDR3 reads CASSQQYGTGSHGYTF. CDR3 nucleotide sequence: TGCGCCAGCAGCCAACAGTACGGGACAGGGAGCCATGGCTACACCTTC.

This clonotype was seen ten or more times. The chain is built from TRBV6-5 and TRBJ2-1, with a possible D match to TRBD2 (6 bases). V dropped 4 bases and J dropped 4 bases, with 14 bases sitting between them. The germline V gene has CDR1 MNHEY and CDR2 SVGAGI. There are 15 residues in the CDR3. CDR3: CASSWGVADYNEQFF. The CDR3 DNA follows: TGTGCCAGCAGTTGGGGGGTAGCGGATTACAATGAGCAGTTCTTC.

This clonotype was detected ten times or more. V and J are TRBV12-3 or TRBV12-4 and TRBJ2-1, with 8 bases lining up with TRBD2. The CDR3 is 15 residues long. V shed 8 bases, J shed 9 bases, and the junction held 15 bases outside the gene matches. The CDR3 coding sequence is TGTGCCAGCCGGAGTAGCGGGATAACTGTTAGTGAGCAGTTCTTC. Protein: CASRSSGITVSEQFF.

This clonotype was recorded many times. The chain links TRBV10-2 to TRBJ2-7, with D maybe TRBD2 (6 bases). Trimming left V 6 bases short and J 5 bases short, with 14 bases between. In germline, CDR1 is WSHSY, CDR2 SAAADI. The length of the CDR3 is 13 residues. This CDR3 is CASRLASAHEQYF. Here the CDR3 DNA reads TGCGCCAGCAGGCTAGCTAGCGCCCACGAGCAGTACTTC.

The J gene is TRBJ2-1, the V gene TRBV12-3 or TRBV12-4, with 13 bases aligning to TRBD2. The CDR3 runs to 18 residues. V lost 7 bases, J lost 0 bases, and 9 bases stayed unmatched. The CDR3 loop is CASTGLAGTLSSYNEQFF. Written as DNA, the CDR3 is TGTGCCAGCACGGGACTAGCGGGGACCCTTAGCTCCTACAATGAGCAGTTCTTC.

The chain has TRBV12-3 or TRBV12-4 and TRBJ2-2; D is undetermined. The V end was cut by 2 bases, the J end by 5 bases, with 15 bases between. This CDR3 contains 16 residues. Here the CDR3 DNA reads TGTGCCAGCAGTTTAACATACGCTACAACGACCGGGGAGCTGTTTTTT. Translating gives CASSLTYATTTGELFF.

This clonotype was counted ten times or more. At one end, the junction sequence differs from germline, possibly due to a read error. This chain connects TRBV5-1 to TRBJ2-3; D call uncertain. Germline V gene lookup returns CDR1 SGHRS and CDR2 YFSETQ. This CDR3 has 12 residues. The CDR3 region is CASSLEAQVLLF. CDR3 in DNA: TGCGCCAGCAGCTTGGAAGCTCAGGTCCTACTTTTT.

This clonotype came up many times. The rearrangement joins TRBV5-1 to TRBJ2-3; 7 bases agree with TRBD1. The V gene's germline CDR1 is SGHRS and CDR2 YFSETQ. Unmatched junction bases numbered 4, after V lost 3 bases and J lost 0 bases. This CDR3 has 15 amino acids. Here the CDR3 DNA reads TGCGCCAGCAGCTCCGGGACAGCTAGCACAGATACGCAGTATTTT. Its protein is CASSSGTASTDTQYF. Drawing the rest from reference TRBV5-1 and TRBJ2-3, the complete variable domain is KAGVTQTPRYLIKTRGQQVTLSCSPISGHRSVSWYQQTPGQGLQFLFEYFSETQRNKGNFPGRFSGRQFSNSRSEMNVSTLELGDSALYLCASSSGTASTDTQYFGPGTRLTVL.

This clonotype was observed at least ten times. V gene TRBV28 combines with J gene TRBJ1-1, with D uncertain. The germline V gene has CDR1 MDHEN and CDR2 SYDVKM. V was trimmed by 4 bases and J by 5 bases, leaving 14 bases between them. The CDR3 has 14 residues. The CDR3 coding sequence is TGTGCCAGCAGTTACCCTCTGAGTCGGACTGAAGCTTTCTTT. As protein: CASSYPLSRTEAFF.

This clonotype has at least ten counts. This chain joins TRBV20-1 and TRBJ2-1, with D possibly being TRBD1 (5 bases). The CDR3 sequence is 13 residues long. The V end was cut by 2 bases, the J end by 7 bases, with 12 bases between. CDR1 is DFQATT and CDR2 is SNEGSKA in the germline V gene (reference sequence). The CDR3 spells CSARQQGRNEQFF. In DNA, the CDR3 is TGCAGTGCTAGACAGCAGGGCCGGAATGAGCAGTTCTTC.

This clonotype came up many times. The chain recombines TRBV5-1 with TRBJ2-5; perhaps TRBD1 as D (5 bases). Trimming took 4 bases from V and 3 from J, leaving 13 bases between them. The CDR3 runs to 14 residues. CDR1 and CDR2 (germline): SGHRS, YFSETQ. The CDR3 coding sequence is TGCGCCAGCAGCGGGGCCAGGGTTGAAGAGACCCAGTACTTC. It specifies CASSGARVEETQYF.

In this sample, this clonotype turned up many times. The chain combines TRBV20-1 with TRBJ1-1; tentatively, D is TRBD1 (5 bases). The CDR3 totals 15 residues. Trimming cost V 6 bases and J 4 bases, with 21 bases left between them. Germline V gene data show CDR1 as DFQATT and CDR2 as SNEGSKA (reference sequence). In nucleotides, the CDR3 is TGCAGTGCCCGAAGGGCGCAGGGAGCAATCACTGAAGCTTTCTTT. It codes for CSARRAQGAITEAFF.